This T cell receptor beta chain was sequenced for a study of T cells in Graves' hyperthyroidism and ophthalmopathy. On the study more broadly: Blood from the periphery was taken at initial diagnosis, before any treatment. Whole-study findings and limits: It was a median about seven months before onset that the model predicted ophthalmopathy. Within blood appeared most thyroid clonotypes that had expanded above 0.001.

Ten or more counts support this clonotype. Its antigen is as yet unknown. A lack of ophthalmopathy progression within 18 months defined stable Graves' hyperthyroidism. RNA transcripts served as the template for amplifying TCR beta CDR3 regions. Initially, a first-round RT-PCR of the TCR CDR3 employed the HTBI primer set. From the multiplex PCR reads, TCRdb called clonotypes with MiXCR, one entry per CDR3 protein. The repertoire holds roughly 420,000 distinct CDR3 sequences, more than 15% seen once, with 7.5% to 8% in the top ten. The CDR3 length is 18 residues. V shed 6 bases and J 9 bases; nucleotides not matched to a gene: 17.

The origin of this receptor is a woman aged 18-29 years with Graves' hyperthyroidism. Source material: blood. The chain links TRBV12-3 or TRBV12-4 to TRBJ2-1; TRBD2 matches at 13 bases. DNA for the CDR3: TGTGCCAGCAGCCACTCCCCCTTTGGACTAGCGGGAGAGGTTGAGCAGTTCTTC. Amino acids: CASSHSPFGLAGEVEQFF.